These 19 T cell receptor beta chains were sequenced from one sample in a study of blood T cells in healthy people across ages. PCR was performed a second time for roughly 7 to 12 cycles using a sample-barcoded 5' primer and a J-beta primer mix. From the 5' RACE reads, TCRdb called clonotypes with MiXCR, one entry per CDR3 protein. The sample lists about 900,000 distinct CDR3 sequences; 40% to 60% were seen once. Sequencing used blood. Every receptor here comes from a man aged 30 to 39 in good health.

A remark on this clonotype: Germline is not matched at one junction end, which may reflect a read error. The chain has TRBV6-5 and TRBJ1-1; 8 bases map to TRBD1. This CDR3 is 13 amino acids long. The V gene's germline CDR1 is MNHEY and CDR2 SVGAGI. The chain's CDR3 is CVSTRTGRSEAFF. As DNA, the CDR3 is TGTGTCAGCACGAGGACAGGGAGGTCCGAAGCTTTCTTT.

The chain uses TRBV28 and TRBJ1-4; 9 bases map to TRBD1. This CDR3 spans 18 amino acids. Germline-derived CDR1 and CDR2 are MDHEN and SYDVKM. V lost 6 bases and J lost 8; bases outside the gene matches: 19. CDR3 protein: CASSPLGYNRGLGEKLFF. CDR3 sequence (DNA): TGTGCCAGCAGCCCACTGGGGTACAACAGGGGGCTGGGGGAAAAACTGTTTTTT.

This clonotype was seen ten or more times. V and J are TRBV7-8 and TRBJ2-3; D uncertain. CDR3 length: 15 residues. Germline V lookup: CDR1 SGHVS, CDR2 FQNEAQ. V dropped 0 bases and J dropped 5 bases, with 12 bases sitting between them. The DNA of the CDR3 is TGTGCCAGCAGCTTAGCGTTCGGGCGAGGAGATACGCAGTATTTT. It yields the protein CASSLAFGRGDTQYF. Full variable domain (remainder filled in from reference TRBV7-8 and TRBJ2-3): GAGVSQSPRYKVAKRGQDVALRCDPISGHVSLFWYQQALGQGPEFLTYFQNEAQLDKSGLPSDRFFAERPEGSVSTLKIQRTQQEDSAVYLCASSLAFGRGDTQYFGPGTRLTVL.

The chain is built from TRBV5-6 and TRBJ1-5; perhaps TRBD1 as D (5 bases). CDR3 size: 13 residues. Trimming pared 2 bases from V and 10 bases from J, leaving 13 bases between. Germline-derived CDR1 and CDR2 are SGHDT and YYEEEE. The CDR3 spells CASSFTREGPQHF. DNA for the CDR3: TGTGCCAGCAGCTTTACCAGGGAAGGTCCCCAGCATTTT.

This chain links TRBV7-2 with TRBJ1-5, with D possibly matching TRBD1 (5 bases). CDR3 length: 14 amino acids. V was trimmed by 4 bases and J by 4 bases, leaving 11 bases between them. Germline CDR1 is SGHTA and CDR2 is FQGNSA. The CDR3 bases are TGTGCCAGCAGCTCGATGCAGGGAAATCAGCCCCAGCATTTT. The encoded protein is CASSSMQGNQPQHF.

This clonotype has more than one count but fewer than ten. CDR3 bases: TGCGCCAGCAGCCACCCTAGCGGGGGGAGGAACGAGCAGTACTTC. It specifies CASSHPSGGRNEQYF. The V gene is TRBV4-1, the J gene TRBJ2-4; 11 bases line up with TRBD2. The DNA end favors TRBJ2-7, so the J call may be wrong. CDR1 and CDR2 (germline): MGHRA, YSYEKL. This CDR3 has 15 amino acids.

This chain uses TRBV28 with TRBJ2-3, with a possible D match to TRBD2 (5 bases). This CDR3 comprises 14 residues. Germline CDR1 is MDHEN and CDR2 is SYDVKM. Trimming shortened V by 6 bases and J by 0 bases, and 10 bases separated the two germline ends. The CDR3 reads CASSSPGSTDTQYF. The DNA of the CDR3 is TGTGCCAGCAGCTCCCCGGGGAGCACAGATACGCAGTATTTT.

The chain employs TRBV20-1 and TRBJ2-1; D is unclear. Germline V gives CDR1 DFQATT, CDR2 SNEGSKA (reference sequence). The CDR3 loop spans 11 amino acids. Deletions cut 5 bases from V and 5 bases from J, with 7 bases between. The CDR3 here is CSARPNNEQFF. The CDR3 DNA follows: TGCAGTGCTCGCCCAAACAATGAGCAGTTCTTC.

The CDR3 is CASSAGTAIWANVLTF. For the CDR3, the DNA is TGTGCCAGCAGCGCCGGGACGGCTATCTGGGCCAACGTCCTGACTTTC. V usage is TRBV7-9 and J usage is TRBJ2-6; D might be TRBD1 or TRBD2, each matching 5 bases. The CDR3 spans 16 residues. CDR1 is SEHNR and CDR2 is FQNEAQ in the germline V gene (reference sequence). Trimming took 5 bases from V and 5 from J, leaving 16 bases between them.

Worth noting for this clonotype: A junction end diverges from the germline sequence, so it may reflect a read error. V gene TRBV27 combines with J gene TRBJ2-7, with 7 nucleotides matching TRBD1. Looked up from germline, CDR1 is MNHEY and CDR2 is SMNVEV (reference sequence). The CDR3 sequence is 17 residues long. The chain's CDR3 is CVSSLGARQGFTYEQYF. CDR3 bases: TGTGTCAGCAGTTTAGGGGCCCGACAGGGTTTCACCTACGAGCAGTACTTC.

This clonotype has just a few counts. The chain has TRBV10-3 and TRBJ1-2; 7 nucleotides agree with TRBD1. Unmatched junction bases numbered 6, after V lost 3 bases and J lost 2 bases. The CDR3 covers 15 residues. Germline CDR1 is ENHRY and CDR2 is SYGVKD. The CDR3 sequence: CAISDPTGTNYGYTF. The CDR3 DNA reads as TGTGCCATCAGTGACCCGACAGGGACCAACTATGGCTACACCTTC.

This clonotype was seen many times. The chain recombines TRBV6-1 with TRBJ2-3, with TRBD2 identical over 7 bases. The junction had 7 bases not matched to a gene; V was cut back by 8 bases and J by 8 bases. The CDR3 consists of 12 residues. Germline V lookup: CDR1 MNHNS, CDR2 SASEGT. In nucleotides, the CDR3 is TGTGCCAGCGGCCCCGGGGAGGGTACGCAGTATTTT. Protein sequence: CASGPGEGTQYF.

Only a few counts were recorded for this clonotype. The chain combines TRBV27 with TRBJ2-3, with D possibly TRBD2 on 7 matching bases. The CDR3 sequence is 15 residues long. The V end was cut by 4 bases, the J end by 1 base, with 12 bases between. The germline V gene has CDR1 MNHEY and CDR2 SMNVEV (reference sequence). CDR3 DNA sequence: TGTGCCAGCAGTTCGGGGGGCGAGGGCACAGATACGCAGTATTTT. It specifies CASSSGGEGTDTQYF.

This clonotype has only a few counts. The gene calls are TRBV28 and TRBJ2-3, with D perhaps given as TRBD1 or TRBD2 (5 bases each). Germline-derived CDR1 and CDR2 are MDHEN and SYDVKM. The CDR3 totals 15 residues. Trimming stripped 3 bases from V and 0 bases from J, with 10 bases between. The CDR3 DNA is TGTGCCAGCAGTTTCGGGACCCCTAGCACAGATACGCAGTATTTT. This sequence encodes CASSFGTPSTDTQYF.

This clonotype was counted once. This sequence joins TRBV7-8 and TRBJ2-1, with 7 bases fitting TRBD1. CDR1 is SGHVS, CDR2 FQNEAQ, per germline. The CDR3 length is 12 residues. With 5 bases clipped from V and 6 bases from J, the junction kept 1 base outside the gene matches. CDR3: CASSGTVNEQFF. The CDR3 DNA sequence: TGTGCCAGCAGCGGGACAGTCAATGAGCAGTTCTTC.

This rearrangement joins TRBV7-8 to TRBJ2-1; D is possibly TRBD2 (7 bases). Trimming took off 7 bases at V and 2 bases at J, with 15 bases between the two ends. The germline gives CDR1 SGHVS, CDR2 FQNEAQ. The length of the CDR3 is 15 residues. DNA of the CDR3: TGTGCCAGCACCAAAATCGGGGGGCCCTACAATGAGCAGTTCTTC. Its protein is CASTKIGGPYNEQFF.

The chain carries TRBV7-9 and TRBJ2-7; either TRBD1 or TRBD2 may fit D (6 bases each). The V gene lost 5 bases and the J gene lost 3 bases, with 14 bases spanning the gap. CDR3 length: 14 amino acids. Per the germline V gene, CDR1 is SEHNR and CDR2 is FQNEAQ (reference sequence). The CDR3 loop is CASSPTGTYYEQYF. CDR3 sequence (DNA): TGTGCCAGCAGCCCAACAGGGACTTACTACGAGCAGTACTTC.

This clonotype has more than one count but fewer than ten. The genes are TRBV4-1 and TRBJ1-2; no reliable D call. Germline V gene lookup returns CDR1 MGHRA and CDR2 YSYEKL. Trimming took 5 bases from V and 4 from J, leaving 11 bases between them. The CDR3 is 13 residues long. The CDR3 sequence is CASSFLGSYGYTF. The CDR3 nucleotides are TGCGCCAGCAGCTTTCTAGGGTCCTATGGCTACACCTTC.

The chain is built from TRBV7-2 and TRBJ2-3, with unresolved D. Germline V CDR1 and CDR2: SGHTA, FQGNSA. The V and J ends lost 4 bases and 7 bases respectively, with 6 bases between them. The CDR3 totals 11 residues. CDR3 protein: CASSSAYTQYF. The DNA of the CDR3 is TGTGCCAGCAGCTCCGCCTATACGCAGTATTTT.